The 16 T cell receptor beta chains given below trace back to one sample, sequenced in a study of blood T cells in healthy people across ages (dated by TCRdb to 2013 to 2016). Library prep was done by 5' RACE. For sequencing, an Illumina HiSeq 2500 was employed. A second PCR of about 6 to 12 cycles was run with a J-beta primer mix and a sample-barcoded 5' primer. Through fastp at Q25 and MiXCR, TCRdb rebuilt clones from the public reads, retaining in-frame beta chains. Entries are consolidated by CDR3 protein sequence, retaining the most common genes and DNA. The table for this sample lists hundreds of thousands of distinct CDR3 sequences; approximately 44% of them were counted only once. The ten largest clones represent about a fifth of the sample. The material sequenced was blood. The receptors come from a man aged 55 to 70 in good health.

The chain joins TRBV7-2 to TRBJ2-7; 10 bases fit TRBD1. CDR1 and CDR2 from the germline V gene are SGHTA and FQGNSA. Germline trimming cut 2 bases from V and 4 bases from J; bases unmatched to any gene: 11. This CDR3 is built from 17 residues. CDR3 loop: CASSLTTGTGVEYEQYF. In DNA, the CDR3 is TGTGCCAGCAGCTTAACAACCGGGACAGGGGTGGAGTACGAGCAGTACTTC.

The rearrangement links TRBV7-2 to TRBJ2-7, with no clear D. Germline V CDR1 and CDR2: SGHTA, FQGNSA. V was cut by 1 base and J by 2 bases, with 9 bases left in between. The CDR3 is 14 amino acids. The CDR3 protein is CASSLGPYPYEQYF. The DNA for the CDR3 is TGTGCCAGCAGCTTAGGGCCGTACCCCTACGAGCAGTACTTC.

The V gene is TRBV5-4, the J gene TRBJ2-5, with D hard to call. Germline CDR1 reads SGHNT; CDR2 reads YYREEE (reference sequence). The CDR3 consists of 14 residues. V was cut by 2 bases and J by 5 bases, with 13 bases left in between. This CDR3 reads CASSFQSGLETQYF. The CDR3 DNA reads TGTGCCAGCAGCTTCCAGAGTGGCTTGGAGACCCAGTACTTC.

The chain has TRBV5-1 and TRBJ1-6, with 9 bases lining up with TRBD1. V lost 3 bases, J lost 6 bases, and 7 bases stayed unmatched. The CDR3 covers 16 residues. Germline values: CDR1 SGHRS, CDR2 YFSETQ. The CDR3 nucleotides read TGCGCCAGCAGCTCGCAGGGACAGGGTCCTAATTCACCCCTCCACTTT. Translated: CASSSQGQGPNSPLHF.

This clonotype was found once. V and J are TRBV6-2 or TRBV6-3 and TRBJ2-3, with a possible D match to TRBD1 (5 bases). CDR1 is MNHEY, CDR2 SVGEGT, per germline. This CDR3 is 14 amino acids long. V lost 2 bases and J lost 6, with 12 bases in between. Here the CDR3 DNA reads TGTGCCAGCAGTTACCTGAAGGGGTCTGATACGCAGTATTTT. This translates into CASSYLKGSDTQYF.

The table lists this clonotype with a few counts. The CDR3 DNA reads as TGCGCCAGCAGCCAAGGGTTGTCGGGGAGCTCCTACAATGAGCAGTTCTTC. It is translated as CASSQGLSGSSYNEQFF. V gene TRBV4-1 combines with J gene TRBJ2-1, with TRBD2 as a possible D gene (5 bases). V was clipped by 1 base and J by 0 bases, with 13 bases between them. The germline V gene encodes CDR1 MGHRA and CDR2 YSYEKL. This CDR3 has 17 residues.

CDR3 region: CASSQGGTGFTEAFF. The CDR3 bases are TGCGCCAGCAGCCAAGGGGGGACGGGGTTCACTGAAGCTTTCTTT. The chain has TRBV4-3 and TRBJ1-1, with D maybe TRBD1 (5 bases). This CDR3 region has 15 residues. With 1 base removed from V and 4 bases from J, the gap between germline ends came to 13 bases. CDR1 is LGHNA and CDR2 is YSLEER in the germline V gene.

V gene TRBV10-3 combines with J gene TRBJ2-1; 8 bases agree with TRBD1. The CDR3 is 16 amino acids. The J segment lost 7 bases and the V segment lost 6 bases, leaving 14 bases of the junction unmatched. Germline CDR1 ENHRY, CDR2 SYGVKD. This CDR3 is CAIRDLGQGRGNEQFF. CDR3 in DNA: TGTGCCATCAGGGACCTTGGACAGGGTCGTGGGAATGAGCAGTTCTTC.

The chain couples TRBV6-2 or TRBV6-3 to TRBJ1-1; tentative D call: TRBD1 (6 bases). CDR1 and CDR2 from the germline V gene are MNHEY and SVGEGT. The V and J ends lost 6 bases and 4 bases respectively, with 15 bases between them. This CDR3 has 14 residues. Here the CDR3 reads CASSLTGPRTEAFF. CDR3 sequence (DNA): TGTGCCAGCAGCCTGACAGGTCCGCGCACTGAAGCTTTCTTT.

This clonotype was seen a few times. The chain couples TRBV27 to TRBJ2-1; 13 bases match TRBD2. The CDR3 has 19 residues. Germline CDR1 MNHEY, CDR2 SMNVEV (reference sequence). The ends lost 5 bases at V and 4 bases at J; junction bases unmatched: 14. The CDR3 DNA sequence: TGTGCCAGCAGTCGAAGGACTAGCGGGGGTAATTACGAATACAATGAGCAGTTCTTC. Encoded protein: CASSRRTSGGNYEYNEQFF.

This clonotype was picked up a small number of times. The V call is TRBV7-2, the J call TRBJ2-3, with D possibly TRBD2 on 7 matching bases. With 5 bases removed from V and 1 base from J, the gap between germline ends came to 13 bases. From germline, CDR1 is SGHTA and CDR2 FQGNSA. The CDR3 has 15 residues. This chain's CDR3 is CASSPGGRGTDTQYF. The CDR3 bases are TGTGCCAGCAGCCCCGGGGGGCGGGGCACAGATACGCAGTATTTT.

The gene calls are TRBV7-8 and TRBJ1-1, with unresolved D. V lost 5 bases and J 8 bases, leaving 12 bases between the germline ends. Germline values: CDR1 SGHVS, CDR2 FQNEAQ. CDR3 length: 12 residues. The CDR3 region is CASSPRIGEAFF. The CDR3 nucleotides read TGTGCCAGCAGCCCCCGGATAGGAGAAGCTTTCTTT.

The genes are TRBV9 and TRBJ2-2; D is unclear. This CDR3 is 15 amino acids long. V shed 0 bases and J shed 2 bases, with 8 bases lying between them. CDR1 is SGDLS, CDR2 YYNGEE, per germline. CDR3 coding DNA: TGTGCCAGCAGCGTAGGTCCGGGCAACACCGGGGAGCTGTTTTTT. Residues: CASSVGPGNTGELFF.

V gene TRBV6-2 or TRBV6-3 combines with J gene TRBJ1-1; D not certain. This CDR3 is 17 amino acids long. CDR1 is MNHEY and CDR2 is SVGEGT in the germline V gene. V was shortened by 2 bases and J by 1 base, with 17 bases between the two germline ends. The CDR3 DNA reads as TGTGCCAGCAGTTACCCGACACCGGTCTTAACGAACACTGAAGCTTTCTTT. Translation gives CASSYPTPVLTNTEAFF.

The chain joins TRBV2 to TRBJ2-1, with D tentatively TRBD1 or TRBD2 (7 bases each). This CDR3 spans 17 amino acids. From germline, CDR1 is SNHLY and CDR2 FYNNEI. The ends were cut back, 7 bases at V and 5 bases at J, with 24 bases in the middle. DNA for the CDR3: TGTGCCAGCATTACAGGGGTGGGGGCGGGGGTTAACAATGAGCAGTTCTTC. As protein: CASITGVGAGVNNEQFF. Looking up the rest from reference TRBV2 and TRBJ2-1 gives the full variable domain: EPEVTQTPSHQVTQMGQEVILRCVPISNHLYFYWYRQILGQKVEFLVSFYNNEISEKSEIFDDQFSVERPDGSNFTLKIRSTKLEDSAMYFCASITGVGAGVNNEQFFGPGTRLTVL.

The chain joins TRBV3-1 to TRBJ2-3; TRBD2 matches at 12 bases. The CDR3 totals 15 residues. Looked up from germline, CDR1 is LGHDT and CDR2 is YNNKEL (reference sequence). V lost 5 bases, J lost 6 bases, and 6 bases stayed unmatched. The CDR3 spells CASSTTSGGTDTQYF. In DNA form, the CDR3 reads TGTGCCAGCAGCACAACTAGCGGGGGGACCGATACGCAGTATTTT.